The 21 T cell receptor beta chains given below trace back to one sample, sequenced in a study of cytomegalovirus exposure and HLA in healthy donors. It was with 60 Vbeta and 13 Jbeta primers that the PCR ran. Clones were read by immunoSEQ multiplex PCR, and TCRdb kept only the in-frame ones, dropping some. The sample records about 140,000 clones, about four fifths being singletons. The sequenced sample was PBMCs. The receptor source for this set is a man aged 35-49 years in good health and CMV-seropositive.

The rearrangement links TRBV6-5 to TRBJ2-7, with 7 bases matching TRBD2. V shed 0 bases, J shed 6 bases, and the junction held 8 bases outside the gene matches. Germline loops: CDR1 MNHEY, CDR2 SVGAGI. The CDR3 loop spans 15 amino acids. DNA of the CDR3: TGTGCCAGCAGTTACTCGTCCCTAGCGGAGGGCGAGCAGTACTTC. It codes for CASSYSSLAEGEQYF.

The rearrangement joins TRBV10-3 to TRBJ1-2; 7 bases are shared with TRBD1. Trimming removed 10 bases from V and 3 bases from J; junction bases left unmatched: 14. The V gene's germline CDR1 is ENHRY and CDR2 SYGVKD. This CDR3 spans 15 amino acids. CDR3: CATAEGQSAYYGYTF. CDR3 bases: TGTGCCACCGCGGAGGGACAGTCCGCGTACTATGGCTACACCTTC.

The count of this clone is one. The V and J genes are TRBV7-3 and TRBJ1-1; D not resolved. V shed 2 bases and J shed 5 bases, with 9 bases lying between them. CDR1 and CDR2 (germline): SGHTA, FQGTGA. The CDR3 contains 13 residues. CDR3 amino acids: CASSLATGTEAFF. The CDR3 nucleotides are TGTGCCAGCAGCTTAGCTACCGGGACTGAAGCTTTCTTT.

This clone was counted a single time. The chain couples TRBV25-1 to TRBJ2-3; no reliable D call. Germline lookup yields CDR1 MGHDK and CDR2 SYGVNS. CDR3 length: 14 residues. Trimming removed 3 bases at V and 2 bases at J, with 9 bases between. The CDR3 is CASSEGTYTDTQYF. DNA of the CDR3: TGTGCCAGCAGTGAGGGCACCTACACAGATACGCAGTATTTT. Full variable domain (missing parts from reference TRBV25-1 and TRBJ2-3): EADIYQTPRYLVIGTGKKITLECSQTMGHDKMYWYQQDPGMELHLIHYSYGVNSTEKGDLSSESTVSRIRTEHFPLTLESARPSHTSQYLCASSEGTYTDTQYFGPGTRLTVL.

The rearrangement joins TRBV7-9 to TRBJ2-7; a weak D match, TRBD1 (5 bases). CDR1 is SEHNR, CDR2 FQNEAQ, per germline (reference sequence). V dropped 4 bases and J dropped 3 bases, with 16 bases sitting between them. The CDR3 covers 15 residues. The CDR3 spells CASSSLFGADYEQYF. CDR3 bases: TGTGCCAGCAGCTCGTTATTTGGGGCCGACTACGAGCAGTACTTC.

The chain employs TRBV19 and TRBJ1-5; 7 nucleotides line up with TRBD1. This CDR3 has 13 amino acids. V shed 5 bases and J 7 bases; nucleotides not matched to a gene: 5. Per the germline V gene, CDR1 is LNHDA and CDR2 is SQIVND (reference sequence). The CDR3 nucleotides are TGTGCCAGTAGTCCAATACAGGGGCAGCCCCAGCATTTT. This encodes CASSPIQGQPQHF.

The genes are TRBV30 and TRBJ1-1, with TRBD1 matching over 7 bases. With V trimmed by 0 bases and J by 8 bases, 6 bases remained unmatched. Germline CDR1 reads GTSNPN; CDR2 reads SVGIG (reference sequence). The CDR3 consists of 13 residues. CDR3 region: CAWSVRTGTEAFF. The DNA for the CDR3 is TGTGCCTGGAGTGTCCGGACAGGCACGGAAGCTTTCTTT.

The chain recombines TRBV5-4 with TRBJ2-5, with TRBD2 as a possible D gene (7 bases). The germline V gene encodes CDR1 SGHNT and CDR2 YYREEE (reference sequence). The V end lost 2 bases, the J end lost 3 bases, and 11 bases lay between the germline ends. The CDR3 has 14 amino acids. CDR3 coding DNA: TGTGCCAGCAGCTTTAAGGGGGGGGAAGAGACCCAGTACTTC. The encoded protein is CASSFKGGEETQYF.

The chain has TRBV4-2 and TRBJ1-2; D call uncertain. The germline V gene has CDR1 LGHNA and CDR2 YNFKEQ. The V end lost 1 base, the J end lost 6 bases, and 12 bases lay between the germline ends. The CDR3 totals 14 residues. CDR3 sequence (DNA): TGTGCCAGCAGCCAAGCCTCAGTACCTCATGGCTACACCTTC. It encodes CASSQASVPHGYTF.

This chain uses TRBV11-3 with TRBJ2-4; D is uncertain. Trimming cost V 5 bases and J 1 base, with 18 bases left between them. Germline CDR1 and CDR2: SGHNT and YENEEA. The CDR3 spans 17 residues. The CDR3 sequence: CASSPIASLLAKNIQYF. DNA for the CDR3: TGTGCCAGCAGCCCCATCGCTAGTCTGCTTGCCAAAAACATTCAGTACTTC.

The chain employs TRBV7-3 and TRBJ2-3, with 8 bases that match TRBD2. V was pared by 4 bases and J by 4 bases, with 10 bases of the junction left unmatched. This CDR3 contains 16 residues. CDR1 SGHTA and CDR2 FQGTGA come from the germline V gene. The CDR3 bases are TGTGCCAGCAGCTCCTTAGCGGGATACCCCCCAGATACGCAGTATTTT. This codes for CASSSLAGYPPDTQYF.

The genes are TRBV4-3 and TRBJ2-5, with a possible D match to TRBD2 (6 bases). With the DNA end fitting TRBJ2-7 better, the J assignment may be wrong. The V gene's germline CDR1 is LGHNA and CDR2 YSLEER. The CDR3 has 14 amino acids. The CDR3 DNA reads TGCGCCAGCAGCCAAGATGTTGGAGGGTACGAGCAGTACTTC. Its translation: CASSQDVGGYEQYF.

The chain couples TRBV18 to TRBJ2-1; possibly TRBD2 for D (5 bases). Germline values: CDR1 KGHSH, CDR2 LQKENI. This CDR3 is 15 amino acids long. V dropped 4 bases and J dropped 4 bases, with 14 bases sitting between them. The CDR3 sequence: CASSQEPDSYNEQFF. In DNA, the CDR3 is TGTGCCAGCTCACAGGAACCGGACTCTTACAATGAGCAGTTCTTC.

The V call is TRBV5-4, the J call TRBJ2-1; 7 bases fit TRBD1. The germline CDR1 and CDR2 sequences are SGHNT and YYREEE (reference sequence). There are 15 residues in the CDR3. J lost 4 bases, V lost 6 bases, and 10 bases had no gene match. The CDR3 DNA reads as TGTGCCAGCACCTCAGCGACAGGGTCTTACAATGAGCAGTTCTTC. Translation gives CASTSATGSYNEQFF.

The chain recombines TRBV6-6 with TRBJ2-1; 13 bases match TRBD2. The CDR3 loop spans 14 amino acids. Unmatched junction bases numbered 7, after V lost 2 bases and J lost 15 bases. Germline assignment: CDR1 MNHNY and CDR2 SVGAGI (reference sequence). CDR3 DNA: TGTGCCAGCAGTTACAGGGGACTAGCGGGATTCTGGTTCTTC. It codes for CASSYRGLAGFWFF.

The V and J genes are TRBV7-9 and TRBJ2-5, with D unclear. The CDR3 has 11 residues. The germline V gene encodes CDR1 SEHNR and CDR2 FQNEAQ (reference sequence). V was clipped by 1 base and J by 11 bases, with 8 bases between them. CDR3: CASSLEQLQYF. The CDR3 DNA follows: TGTGCCAGCAGCTTAGAACAGCTTCAGTACTTC.

The J gene is TRBJ1-6, the V gene TRBV4-3; the match to TRBD1 covers 7 bases. Germline V lookup: CDR1 LGHNA, CDR2 YSLEER. The junction had 11 bases not matched to a gene; V was cut back by 0 bases and J by 0 bases. This CDR3 comprises 20 residues. This CDR3 reads CASSQEATDRRSSYNSPLHF. The CDR3 region has the DNA TGCGCCAGCAGCCAAGAGGCTACGGACAGGCGAAGCTCCTATAATTCACCCCTCCACTTT.

This clone was recorded once. The CDR3 DNA reads as TGTGCCAGCAGCTCGACTAGCGGGGGATCAAAGGACTACGAGCAGTACTTC. Its protein is CASSSTSGGSKDYEQYF. The chain has TRBV7-2 and TRBJ2-7, with 12 bases fitting TRBD2. The CDR3 spans 17 residues. Germline V gene sequence: CDR1 SGHTA, CDR2 FQGNSA. The V and J ends lost 4 bases and 3 bases, in that order; junction bases with no gene match: 10.

The chain is built from TRBV7-6 and TRBJ1-5; D possibly corresponds to TRBD1 (6 bases). The germline V gene encodes CDR1 SGHVS and CDR2 FNYEAQ. V gave up 5 bases and J gave up 9 bases, with 20 bases separating them. The CDR3 has 15 amino acids. The DNA for the CDR3 is TGTGCCAGCAGCCTCACAGGGTCTAACGAACGGCCCCAGCATTTT. Translating it yields CASSLTGSNERPQHF.

The chain uses TRBV19 and TRBJ2-5; D is possibly TRBD1 (6 bases). V lost 4 bases and J 6 bases, leaving 15 bases between the germline ends. The CDR3 is 14 amino acids. The germline CDR1 and CDR2 sequences are LNHDA and SQIVND (reference sequence). CDR3 coding DNA: TGTGCCAGTAGTAGAGGGGGATCCGTGAAGACCCAGTACTTC. It yields the protein CASSRGGSVKTQYF.

Regarding this clone: Other DNA sequences of this sample code for an identical CDR3. The chain carries TRBV30 and TRBJ1-5, with D perhaps TRBD1 (5 bases). CDR3 size: 13 residues. Germline V CDR1 and CDR2: GTSNPN, SVGIG (reference sequence). V was clipped by 1 base and J by 4 bases, with 8 bases between them. For the CDR3, the DNA is TGTGCCTGGAGTGGGGGGGGGAATCAGCCCCAGCATTTT. Protein: CAWSGGGNQPQHF.